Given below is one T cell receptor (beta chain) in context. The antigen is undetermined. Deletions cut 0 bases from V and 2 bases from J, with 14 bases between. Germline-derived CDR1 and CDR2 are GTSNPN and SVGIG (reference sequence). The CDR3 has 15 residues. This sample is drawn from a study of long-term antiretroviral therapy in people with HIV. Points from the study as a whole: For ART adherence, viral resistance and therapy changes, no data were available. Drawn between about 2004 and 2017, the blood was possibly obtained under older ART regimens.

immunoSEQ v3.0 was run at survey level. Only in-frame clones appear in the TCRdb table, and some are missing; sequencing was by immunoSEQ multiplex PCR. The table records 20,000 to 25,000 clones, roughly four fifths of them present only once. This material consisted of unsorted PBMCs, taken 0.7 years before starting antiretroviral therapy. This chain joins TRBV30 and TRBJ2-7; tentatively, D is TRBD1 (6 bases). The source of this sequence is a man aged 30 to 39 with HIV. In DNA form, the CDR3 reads TGTGCCTGGAGTGTACCGGGACACCAAACCTACGAGCAGTACTTC. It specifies CAWSVPGHQTYEQYF. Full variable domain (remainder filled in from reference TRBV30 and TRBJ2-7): SQTIHQWPATLVQPVGSPLSLECTVEGTSNPNLYWYRQAAGRGLQLLFYSVGIGQISSEVPQNLSASRPQDRQFILSSKKLLLSDSGFYLCAWSVPGHQTYEQYFGPGTRLTVT.